This T cell receptor beta chain was captured by sequencing in a study of blood T cell repertoires in COVID-19. Study overall: The cDNA or gDNA used as material had been derived from T cells, B-cell-depleted T cells, or PBMCs.

In the authors' workflow: Reference gene primers were amplified, and this amplification served to estimate nucleated cell counts. Clones were sequenced by immunoSEQ multiplex PCR, and TCRdb holds only the in-frame ones, with some missing. For V, J and clone size, that table is used; D and trimming come from the DNA. The sample holds around 140,000 clones, roughly 90% seen once. Trimming shortened V by 6 bases and J by 3 bases, and 5 bases separated the two germline ends. This CDR3 is 11 amino acids long. Comments on this clone: Other DNA sequences from this sample encode an identical CDR3 as well.

This receptor was taken from a man between 70 and 80 years old with active COVID-19. Source material: peripheral blood. The V and J genes are TRBV12-3 or TRBV12-4 and TRBJ2-5; D uncertain. CDR3 sequence (DNA): TGTGCCAGCAGCCTCGAAGAGACCCAGTACTTC. It yields the protein CASSLEETQYF.